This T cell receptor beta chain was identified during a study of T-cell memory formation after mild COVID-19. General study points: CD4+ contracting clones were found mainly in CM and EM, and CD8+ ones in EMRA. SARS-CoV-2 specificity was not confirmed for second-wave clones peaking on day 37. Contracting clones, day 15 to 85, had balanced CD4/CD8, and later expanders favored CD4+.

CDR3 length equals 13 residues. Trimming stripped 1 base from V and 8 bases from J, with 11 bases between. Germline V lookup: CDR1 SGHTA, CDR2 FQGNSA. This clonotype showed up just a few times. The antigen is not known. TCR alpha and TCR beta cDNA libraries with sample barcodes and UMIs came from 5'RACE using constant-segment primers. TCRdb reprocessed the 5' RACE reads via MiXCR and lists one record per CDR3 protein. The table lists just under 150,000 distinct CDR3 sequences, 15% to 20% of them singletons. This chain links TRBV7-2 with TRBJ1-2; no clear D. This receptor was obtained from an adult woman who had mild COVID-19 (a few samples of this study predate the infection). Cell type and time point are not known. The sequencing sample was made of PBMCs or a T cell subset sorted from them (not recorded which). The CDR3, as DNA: TGTGCCAGCAGCTTAGGGGGAGTCGACGGCTACACCTTC. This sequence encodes CASSLGGVDGYTF.